This TCR beta chain appears in the sequencing data of a study of CD8 T cell repertoires and HIV-1 epitope variants. The V segment lost 7 bases and the J segment 4 bases; nucleotides outside the gene matches: 9. The germline V gene has CDR1 MNHEY and CDR2 SMNVEV (reference sequence). The CDR3 runs 15 residues. This clone has only a few counts. Its antigen is currently unknown. Here immunoSEQ multiplex PCR was the method, and the copy in TCRdb shows in-frame clones only, minus some. This sample has 5,000 to 5,500 clones; 60% to 80% occur once, and the top ten carry less than 60%. The TCR sequence derives from a male donor with HIV. This chain connects TRBV27 to TRBJ1-1; 10 nucleotides match TRBD1. Sequenced sample: cultured CD8+ T cells derived from PBMCs. Here the CDR3 DNA reads TGTGCCAGCAACCCAGACAGGGGGCAGGCCACTGAAGCTTTCTTT. Translation gives CASNPDRGQATEAFF.